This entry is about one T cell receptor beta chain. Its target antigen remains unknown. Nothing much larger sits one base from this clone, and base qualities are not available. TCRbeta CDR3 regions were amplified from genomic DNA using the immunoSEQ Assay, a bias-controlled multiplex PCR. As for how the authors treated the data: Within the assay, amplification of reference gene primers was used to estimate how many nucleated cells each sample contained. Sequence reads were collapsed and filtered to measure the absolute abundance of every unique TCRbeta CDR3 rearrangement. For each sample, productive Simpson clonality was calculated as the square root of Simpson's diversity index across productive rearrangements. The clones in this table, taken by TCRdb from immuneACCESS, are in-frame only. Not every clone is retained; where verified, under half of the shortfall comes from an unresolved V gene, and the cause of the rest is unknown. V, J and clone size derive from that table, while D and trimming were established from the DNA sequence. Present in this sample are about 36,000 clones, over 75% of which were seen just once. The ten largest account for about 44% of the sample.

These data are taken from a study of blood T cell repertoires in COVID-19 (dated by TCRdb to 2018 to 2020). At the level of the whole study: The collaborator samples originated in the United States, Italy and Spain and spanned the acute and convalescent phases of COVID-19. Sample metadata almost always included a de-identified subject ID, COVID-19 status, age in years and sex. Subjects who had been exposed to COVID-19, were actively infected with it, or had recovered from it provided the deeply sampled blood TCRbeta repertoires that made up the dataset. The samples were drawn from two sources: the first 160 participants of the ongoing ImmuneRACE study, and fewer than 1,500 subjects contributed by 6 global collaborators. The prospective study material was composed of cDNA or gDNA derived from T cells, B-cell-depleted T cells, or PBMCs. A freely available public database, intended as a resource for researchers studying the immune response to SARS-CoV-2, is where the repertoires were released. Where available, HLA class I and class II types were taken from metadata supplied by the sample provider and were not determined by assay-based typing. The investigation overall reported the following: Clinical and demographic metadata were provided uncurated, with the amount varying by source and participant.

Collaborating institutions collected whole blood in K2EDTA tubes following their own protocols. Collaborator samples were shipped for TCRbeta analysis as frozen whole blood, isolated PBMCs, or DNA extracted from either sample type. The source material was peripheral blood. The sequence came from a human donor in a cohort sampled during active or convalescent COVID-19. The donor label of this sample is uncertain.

This receptor carries the CDR3 CASSLDSGRHEQYF. The DNA sequence is given as TGTGCCAGCAGTCTGGATAGCGGGAGGCACGAGCAGTACTTC. The V and J segments used are TRBV2 and TRBJ2-7, and 10 bases in between align with TRBD2. V and J are trimmed by 5 bases and 5 bases, and the gene matches miss 6 bases of the junction. Its CDR3 holds 14 amino acids, cysteine through phenylalanine. Left in the record is the CDR3 DNA by itself, 42 bases read in frame from the first base. Based on the germline V gene, the CDR1 and CDR2 sequences are SNHLY and FYNNEI. Reference TRBV2 and TRBJ2-7 proteins supply the regions before and after the CDR3; the full variable domain is: EPEVTQTPSHQVTQMGQEVILRCVPISNHLYFYWYRQILGQKVEFLVSFYNNEISEKSEIFDDQFSVERPDGSNFTLKIRSTKLEDSAMYFCASSLDSGRHEQYFGPGTRLTVT.